Below, one TCR beta chain is given with its context. Assay used: immunoSEQ multiplex PCR; TCRdb lists only in-frame clones, some missing. The table has roughly 680,000 clones, around 90% seen once. The CDR3 runs to 13 residues. Germline loops: CDR1 GTSNPN, CDR2 SVGIG (reference sequence). Deletions cut 2 bases from V and 10 bases from J, with 17 bases between. As for treatment: 19 received Ad26.COV2.S at low or high dose, single or two shots; roughly 5 received placebo; per-sample allocation not given. Day 63 following the first vaccine or placebo injection was when the samples were taken. The sample originates from a study of Ad26.COV2.S vaccination and SARS-CoV-2 variants.

The V call is TRBV30, the J call TRBJ1-1; TRBD1 is a possible D gene (6 bases). Here the sequenced sample was peripheral blood, taken in a trial of Ad26.COV2.S vaccine versus placebo. The receptor's source is a person between 18 and 60 years old who received the Ad26.COV2.S COVID-19 vaccine or a placebo. The chain's CDR3 is CAWSKGGGEGAFF. The DNA for the CDR3 is TGTGCCTGGAGTAAGGGGGGCGGGGAGGGAGCTTTCTTT.